Described below is a single T cell receptor (beta chain) sequence and its context. The antigen remains undetermined. Buffy coats from healthy blood donors served as controls. These data come from a study of STAT5B mutations in CD4+ large granular lymphocyte leukemia. Repertoires were generated with immunoSEQ multiplex PCR, while TCRdb's copy carries only in-frame clones and drops some. In the table there are 45,000 or so clones, approximately 83% of which are singletons. Study findings and constraints: Patient CD4-sorted repertoires stayed more clonal than healthy ones after leukemic-clone removal. Main leukemic clonotypes were patient-specific, but approximately 25% appeared at low frequency elsewhere.

Trimming shortened V by 5 bases and J by 6 bases, and 14 bases separated the two germline ends. The CDR3 has 14 amino acids. The germline V gene encodes CDR1 MNHEY and CDR2 SVGAGI. V gene TRBV6-5 combines with J gene TRBJ2-1; D uncertain. What was sequenced was CD4+ T cells from blood buffy coats. The source of this sequence is a human donor in good health. CDR3 sequence (DNA): TGTGCCAGCAGTAGACTGCGTACGCGCAATGAGCAGTTCTTC. Translating gives CASSRLRTRNEQFF.